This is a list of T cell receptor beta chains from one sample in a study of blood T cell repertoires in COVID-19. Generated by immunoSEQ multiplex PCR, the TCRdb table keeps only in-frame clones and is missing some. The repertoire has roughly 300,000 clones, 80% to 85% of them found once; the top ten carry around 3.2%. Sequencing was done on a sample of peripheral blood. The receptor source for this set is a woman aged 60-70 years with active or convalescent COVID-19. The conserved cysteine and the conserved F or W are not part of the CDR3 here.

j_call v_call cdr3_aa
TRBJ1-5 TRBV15 ATSREAGGNQPQH
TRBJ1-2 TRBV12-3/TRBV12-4 ASRTQGGGYT
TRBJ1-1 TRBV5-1 ASSLGTGAVSEAF
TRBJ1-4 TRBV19 ASSALTSTKEKLF
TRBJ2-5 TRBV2 ASRELPQETQY
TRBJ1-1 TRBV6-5 ASRTRGPWNTEAF
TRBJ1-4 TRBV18 ASSPRGGPRGLNEKLF
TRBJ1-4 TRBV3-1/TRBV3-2 ASSRRDEKLF
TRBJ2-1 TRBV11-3 ASSTGTGTHNEQF
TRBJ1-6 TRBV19 ASRRREGNSPLH
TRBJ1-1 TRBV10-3 AISDMGTAAMNTEAF
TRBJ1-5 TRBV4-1 ASSQGGGGQPQH
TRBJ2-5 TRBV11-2 ASSLGFAGGQETQY
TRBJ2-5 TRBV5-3 ARSLAARPVETQY
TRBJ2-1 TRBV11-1 ASSELSRQGEQF
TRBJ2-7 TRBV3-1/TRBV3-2 ASSYSTGPGEQY
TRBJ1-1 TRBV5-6 ASSWTDYTEAF
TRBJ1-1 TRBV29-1 SAEGNRESAF
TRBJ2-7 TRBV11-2 ASSSLAGES
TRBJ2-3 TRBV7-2 ASSLALVGVVTDTQY
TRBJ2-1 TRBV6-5 ASSYLGTGGYNEQF
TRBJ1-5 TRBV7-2 ASSLAAGQNQPQH
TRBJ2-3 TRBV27 ASSSRRDGLAGAGDTQY
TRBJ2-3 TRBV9 ASSDYTGLSTDTQY
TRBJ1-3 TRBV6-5 ASRVGNTIY
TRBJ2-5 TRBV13 ASSPSGGPPQETQY
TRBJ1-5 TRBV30 AVRYRGSNQPQH
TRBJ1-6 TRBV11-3 ASSLGAGGSPLH
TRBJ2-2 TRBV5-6 ASSRHQGLGGELF
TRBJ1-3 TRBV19 ASSKIYYHSDSGNTIY
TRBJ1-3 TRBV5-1 ASSPTGRSGNTIY
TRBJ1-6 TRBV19 ASSIPGINSPLH
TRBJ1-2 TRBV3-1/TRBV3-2 ASSQADYGYT
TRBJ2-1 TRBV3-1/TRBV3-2 ASSQDPWRGGNEQF
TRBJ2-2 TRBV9 ASSALRLAATGELF
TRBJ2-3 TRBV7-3 ASSSLAGFTDTQY
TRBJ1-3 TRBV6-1 ASSEDGTVLGGGNTIY
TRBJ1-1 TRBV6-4 ASSSTREGAAF
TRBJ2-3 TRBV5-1 ASSLKGDTQY
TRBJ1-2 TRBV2 ASSEADRSGYT
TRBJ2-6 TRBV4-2 ASSQDIGQSSGANVLT
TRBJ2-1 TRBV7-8 ASSRIWRPNEQF
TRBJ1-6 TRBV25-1 ASSAWSTGSSYNSPLH
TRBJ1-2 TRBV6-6 ASSYSMGDNGYGYT
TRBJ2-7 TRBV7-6 ASSRGGLSSYEQY
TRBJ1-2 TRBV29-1 SVGTGAYGYT
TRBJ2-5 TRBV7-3 ASSLAGGYQETQY
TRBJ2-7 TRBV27 ASSFGTDYEQY
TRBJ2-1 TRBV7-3 ASSLASYNEQF
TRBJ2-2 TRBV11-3 ASSTGSGGPLGGELF
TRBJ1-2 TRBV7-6 ASSLGGNYGYT
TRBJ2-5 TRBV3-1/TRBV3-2 ASSQDGGGYQETQY